Listed below are T cell receptor beta chains from one sample, sequenced in a study of response to subunit inactivated influenza vaccine. MiXCR was run by TCRdb on the RT-PCR reads, yielding one entry per CDR3 protein. The profile covers roughly 180,000 distinct CDR3 sequences, with roughly 8.7% appearing a single time and about a tenth taken by the ten largest. Sequencing was performed on non-naive T cells sorted from PBMCs, taken on the day of vaccination. Source of these receptors: a man in his fifties or sixties who received an inactivated influenza vaccine. The CDR3 runs from the conserved cysteine through the conserved F or W. The D gene is left open where the match is weak. Rows give clone size only sometimes, using once, few, many, or a class for an expanded clone.

v_gene	abundance	j_gene	d_gene	CDR3nt	CDR3aa
TRBV21-1	few	TRBJ1-3	.	TGTGCCAGCAGCAAAGGAGGTGGGCGGACAGGGGACGCTGGCACCATATATTTT	CASSKGGGRTGDAGTIYF
TRBV20-1	.	TRBJ2-7	TRBD1	TGCAGTGCTCATCTGACAGGGGGCTGGGAAGAGCAGTACTTC	CSAHLTGGWEEQYF
TRBV5-1	many	TRBJ2-7	.	TGCGCCAGCAGCTTTCGTACAAATGACGACGAGCAGTACTTC	CASSFRTNDDEQYF
TRBV4-2	.	TRBJ2-5	TRBD2	TGTGCCAGCAGCCAAGACGATCTAGCGGGTTACCAAGAGACCCAGTACTTC	CASSQDDLAGYQETQYF
TRBV2	.	TRBJ2-5	TRBD2	TGTGCCAGCACGGGACTAGCGGGAGTCTCTGAGACCCAGTACTTC	CASTGLAGVSETQYF
TRBV30	.	TRBJ1-5	.	TGTGCCTGGAGTAGAAATAATCAGCCCCAGCATTTT	CAWSRNNQPQHF
TRBV7-6	.	TRBJ2-3	.	TGTGCCAGCAGCTCCCTCCCCTTCACAGATACGCAGTATTTT	CASSSLPFTDTQYF
TRBV25-1	.	TRBJ2-3	.	TGTGCCAGCAGTGAATTAACCCAAATCCGCACAGATACGCAGTATTTT	CASSELTQIRTDTQYF
TRBV11-2	.	TRBJ2-1	TRBD1	TGTGCCAGCAGCTTAGGGCCGACAGGGTCCGTTGAGCAGTTCTTC	CASSLGPTGSVEQFF
TRBV7-9	.	TRBJ2-1	TRBD1	TGTGCCAGCAGCCCCAGGGGGTACCTACTCCGCAATGAGCAGTTCTTC	CASSPRGYLLRNEQFF
TRBV9	few	TRBJ2-3	TRBD2	TGTGCCAGCAGCGTAGAAGGGCTAGCGGGAGAGGGTGCAGATACGCAGTATTTT	CASSVEGLAGEGADTQYF
TRBV20-1	.	TRBJ2-7	.	TGCAGTGCTAGAGACAGCGACTCCTACGAGCAGTACTTC	CSARDSDSYEQYF